The 10 T cell receptor beta chains given below trace back to one sample, sequenced in a study of circulating and synovial CD4+ cells in juvenile arthritis. TCRdb's copy holds only in-frame clones and misses some; the assay was immunoSEQ multiplex PCR. The table has some 33,000 clones, roughly 94% seen once; the top ten hold approximately 0.7%. The material sequenced was CD4+ T cells from blood. These receptors originate from a human donor with juvenile idiopathic arthritis.

Only one count was recorded for this clone. The chain is built from TRBV19 and TRBJ1-4; D is undetermined. CDR1 and CDR2 from the germline V gene are LNHDA and SQIVND (reference sequence). This CDR3 spans 14 amino acids. V gave up 6 bases and J gave up 3 bases, with 11 bases separating them. The DNA of the CDR3 is TGTGCCAGTAGATTTACGGTGCCTAATGAAAAACTGTTTTTT. Amino acid sequence: CASRFTVPNEKLFF.

V gene TRBV4-3 combines with J gene TRBJ2-7, with TRBD2 matching 11 bases. Losses at the gene ends were 0 bases for V and 3 bases for J; bases not matched to a gene: 10. This CDR3 has 18 amino acids. Germline V CDR1 and CDR2: LGHNA, YSLEER. This CDR3 reads CASSQEPSGGYGDYEQYF. The CDR3 DNA reads as TGCGCCAGCAGCCAAGAGCCTAGCGGGGGGTACGGGGACTACGAGCAGTACTTC.

This sequence joins TRBV7-6 and TRBJ2-2; TRBD1 is a possible D gene (6 bases). The germline CDR1 and CDR2 sequences are SGHVS and FNYEAQ. There are 14 residues in the CDR3. Trimming cost V 0 bases and J 6 bases, with 8 bases left between them. The CDR3 DNA reads TGTGCCAGCAGCTTAGCATGGACAGCCGGGGAGCTGTTTTTT. Protein product: CASSLAWTAGELFF.

The gene calls are TRBV9 and TRBJ1-3, with TRBD1 as a possible D gene (5 bases). The germline gives CDR1 SGDLS, CDR2 YYNGEE. The length of the CDR3 is 16 residues. The V end was cut by 0 bases, the J end by 0 bases, with 10 bases between. The CDR3 DNA is TGTGCCAGCAGCGTAGGTTGGGGGGGCTCTGGAAACACCATATATTTT. It specifies CASSVGWGGSGNTIYF. The full variable domain, rest sourced from reference TRBV9 and TRBJ1-3, is DSGVTQTPKHLITATGQRVTLRCSPRSGDLSVYWYQQSLDQGLQFLIQYYNGEERAKGNILERFSAQQFPDLHSELNLSSLELGDSALYFCASSVGWGGSGNTIYFGEGSWLTVV.

This chain links TRBV7-8 with TRBJ1-2; 7 nucleotides agree with TRBD1. This CDR3 is built from 14 residues. Germline CDR1 is SGHVS and CDR2 is FQNEAQ. V dropped 5 bases and J dropped 2; count of bases not matched to a gene: 5. DNA for the CDR3: TGTGCCAGCAGCAGAGGGGGCCAGAACTATGGCTACACCTTC. Translated: CASSRGGQNYGYTF.

The chain joins TRBV27 to TRBJ2-1; 15 bases fit TRBD2. The CDR3 covers 18 residues. Trimming removed 6 bases from V and 5 bases from J; junction bases left unmatched: 11. Germline V CDR1 and CDR2: MNHEY, SMNVEV (reference sequence). CDR3 loop: CASRRGLAGGRANNEQFF. The CDR3 coding sequence is TGTGCCAGCAGGCGCGGACTAGCGGGGGGGCGGGCTAACAATGAGCAGTTCTTC.

This chain connects TRBV7-9 to TRBJ2-7; TRBD2 agrees at 9 bases. Germline-derived CDR1 and CDR2 are SEHNR and FQNEAQ (reference sequence). The CDR3 extends over 18 amino acids. V gave up 0 bases and J gave up 5 bases; unmatched junction bases: 14. The chain's CDR3 is CASSLAWAGGNRGHEQYF. CDR3 sequence (DNA): TGTGCCAGCAGCTTAGCTTGGGCGGGGGGGAACCGGGGCCACGAGCAGTACTTC. Based on the CDR3 plus reference TRBV7-9 and TRBJ2-7, the full variable domain is DTGVSQNPRHKITKRGQNVTFRCDPISEHNRLYWYRQTLGQGPEFLTYFQNEAQLEKSRLLSDRFSAERPKGSFSTLEIQRTEQGDSAMYLCASSLAWAGGNRGHEQYFGPGTRLTVT.

In this sample, this clone turned up a few times. V gene TRBV19 combines with J gene TRBJ2-3; TRBD2 might be the D (7 bases). This CDR3 is 15 amino acids long. Trimming took 7 bases from V and 0 from J, leaving 14 bases between them. Per germline, CDR1 LNHDA and CDR2 SQIVND (reference sequence). CDR3 residues: CASTPRGASTDTQYF. The CDR3 bases are TGTGCCAGTACCCCCCGGGGGGCTAGCACAGATACGCAGTATTTT. Variable domain in full (rest from reference TRBV19 and TRBJ2-3): DGGITQSPKYLFRKEGQNVTLSCEQNLNHDAMYWYRQDPGQGLRLIYYSQIVNDFQKGDIAEGYSVSREKKESFPLTVTSAQKNPTAFYLCASTPRGASTDTQYFGPGTRLTVL.

The chain joins TRBV19 to TRBJ1-2; tentative D call: TRBD1 (5 bases). CDR1 LNHDA and CDR2 SQIVND come from the germline V gene (reference sequence). The V and J ends lost 1 base and 2 bases respectively, with 8 bases between them. The CDR3 runs 14 residues. The DNA of the CDR3 is TGTGCCAGTAGTATAGTTGGGGGGAACTATGGCTACACCTTC. Its protein is CASSIVGGNYGYTF. Combining the CDR3 with reference TRBV19 and TRBJ1-2 gives the whole variable domain DGGITQSPKYLFRKEGQNVTLSCEQNLNHDAMYWYRQDPGQGLRLIYYSQIVNDFQKGDIAEGYSVSREKKESFPLTVTSAQKNPTAFYLCASSIVGGNYGYTFGSGTRLTVV.

The V gene is TRBV5-5, the J gene TRBJ1-1; weak D call: TRBD1 (5 bases). The CDR3 runs 14 residues. Germline CDR1 and CDR2: SGHKS and YYEKEE (reference sequence). Trimming took off 2 bases at V and 0 bases at J, with 8 bases between the two ends. The CDR3, as DNA: TGTGCCAGCAGCTTACAGGCCTTGAACACTGAAGCTTTCTTT. It translates to CASSLQALNTEAFF.